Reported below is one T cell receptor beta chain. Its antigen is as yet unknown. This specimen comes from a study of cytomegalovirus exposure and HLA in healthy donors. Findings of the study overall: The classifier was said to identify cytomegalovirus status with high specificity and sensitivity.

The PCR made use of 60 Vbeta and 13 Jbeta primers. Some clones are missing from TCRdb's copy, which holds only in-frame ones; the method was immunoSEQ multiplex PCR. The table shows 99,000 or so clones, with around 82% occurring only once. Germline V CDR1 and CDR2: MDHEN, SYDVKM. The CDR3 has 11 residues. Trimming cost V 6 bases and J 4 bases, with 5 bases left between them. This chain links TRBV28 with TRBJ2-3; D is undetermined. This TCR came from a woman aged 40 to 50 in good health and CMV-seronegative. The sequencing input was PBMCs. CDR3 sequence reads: CASSHPDTQYF. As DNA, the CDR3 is TGTGCCAGCAGCCATCCAGATACGCAGTATTTT.